This TCR beta chain was captured by sequencing in a study of shared clonotypes between healthy human individuals. Study in general: Donor ages ranged 18 to 49 years: a couple of women, a few men.

Execution of the assay was at deep level. Sequencing used immunoSEQ multiplex PCR; TCRdb keeps in-frame clones, though not all of them. Of about 450,000 clones in the sample, roughly three quarters are singletons; the top ten hold under 15%. Between the trimmed V and J ends, which lost 5 bases and 6 bases, there was a span of 4 bases. This CDR3 has 11 residues. Per the germline V gene, CDR1 is ENHRY and CDR2 is SYGVKD. The source is a woman aged 35 to 49 in good health. Some clones in this sample may be carry-over from other donors' samples. V gene TRBV10-3 combines with J gene TRBJ2-2; D gene uncertain. Material: PBMCs. The CDR3 DNA reads as TGTGCCATCAGTTGGGCCGGGGAGCTGTTTTTT. Its protein product is CAISWAGELFF.